This T cell receptor beta chain is drawn from a study of control samples from healthy donors and cancer patients. From germline, CDR1 is SGHTA and CDR2 FQGNSA. The V end was cut by 4 bases, the J end by 7 bases, with 16 bases between. The CDR3 is made up of 15 amino acids. Here immunoSEQ multiplex PCR was the method, and the copy in TCRdb shows in-frame clones only, minus some. This sample carries under 200,000 clones, roughly 95% of them seen once, and the ten largest clones take approximately 1%. The sequence came from a young woman in good health. Sequenced: blood. The chain recombines TRBV7-2 with TRBJ2-2, with D perhaps TRBD1 (5 bases). CDR3 sequence (DNA): TGTGCCAGCAGCTGGTGGACAAGAACTGACGGGGAGCTGTTTTTT. It is translated as CASSWWTRTDGELFF.